The 32 T cell receptor beta chains below were found in one sample sequenced in a study of neurological immune-mediated disorders. TCRdb processed the 5' RACE reads anew with MiXCR; each CDR3 protein has one entry. This table has 55,000 to 60,000 distinct CDR3 sequences, roughly 3.3% appearing once. Sequenced sample: PBMCs. The receptors derive from a woman aged 30 to 39 with multiple sclerosis.

This clonotype was counted at least ten times. This rearrangement joins TRBV6-1 to TRBJ2-3, with a possible D match to TRBD2 (5 bases). CDR1 MNHNS and CDR2 SASEGT come from the germline V gene. The CDR3 is made up of 14 amino acids. The ends were cut back, 4 bases at V and 0 bases at J, with 8 bases in the middle. For the CDR3, the DNA is TGTGCCAGCAGTGGAGGGCGAAGCACAGATACGCAGTATTTT. This sequence encodes CASSGGRSTDTQYF.

In its sample, this clonotype was seen many times. The rearrangement uses TRBV20-1 and TRBJ2-5; 7 nucleotides align to TRBD1. Germline CDR1 and CDR2: DFQATT and SNEGSKA (reference sequence). V dropped 0 bases and J dropped 5; count of bases not matched to a gene: 12. The CDR3 loop spans 16 amino acids. In DNA, the CDR3 is TGCAGTGCTAGAGACCCAGGGACAGACCTAGGGGAGACCCAGTACTTC. This sequence encodes CSARDPGTDLGETQYF.

This clonotype was seen ten or more times. The chain uses TRBV5-1 and TRBJ1-6; 10 bases align to TRBD1. Germline trimming cut 3 bases from V and 9 bases from J; bases unmatched to any gene: 12. Germline CDR1 SGHRS, CDR2 YFSETQ. This CDR3 region has 17 residues. CDR3 in amino acids: CASSSHFRTGGSSPLHF. DNA of the CDR3: TGCGCCAGCAGCTCCCATTTCCGGACAGGGGGGAGTTCACCCCTCCACTTT.

In this sample, this clonotype turned up many times. The V and J genes are TRBV20-1 and TRBJ2-4; tentatively, D is TRBD2 (6 bases). Trimming shortened V by 3 bases and J by 6 bases, and 12 bases separated the two germline ends. Germline values: CDR1 DFQATT, CDR2 SNEGSKA (reference sequence). CDR3 length: 13 amino acids. As DNA, the CDR3 is TGCAGTGCTAGGGGGGGTTTGGGAAACATTCAGTACTTC. This sequence encodes CSARGGLGNIQYF.

This clonotype was observed many times. This sequence joins TRBV14 and TRBJ1-1, with D unresolved. Germline CDR1 reads SGHDN; CDR2 reads FVKESK. With 6 bases removed from V and 1 base from J, the gap between germline ends came to 9 bases. The CDR3 sequence is 13 residues long. CDR3 in amino acids: CASRGKGNTEAFF. The CDR3 nucleotides are TGTGCCAGCAGGGGAAAGGGGAACACTGAAGCTTTCTTT. The full variable domain, with the rest looked up from reference TRBV14 and TRBJ1-1, is EAGVTQFPSHSVIEKGQTVTLRCDPISGHDNLYWYRRVMGKEIKFLLHFVKESKQDESGMPNNRFLAERTGGTYSTLKVQPAELEDSGVYFCASRGKGNTEAFFGQGTRLTVV.

This clonotype was counted ten times or more. J is TRBJ2-7 and V is TRBV10-2, with 8 bases lining up with TRBD1. V lost 8 bases to trimming and J lost 2 bases; unmatched junction nucleotides: 5. Germline V CDR1 and CDR2: WSHSY, SAAADI. The CDR3 totals 13 residues. The DNA for the CDR3 is TGCGCCAGCGGGAAGGACAGGGCCTACGAGCAGTACTTC. Amino acids: CASGKDRAYEQYF.

This clonotype was observed many times. The chain couples TRBV20-1 to TRBJ1-6, with 7 bases aligning to TRBD1. Germline CDR1 is DFQATT and CDR2 is SNEGSKA (reference sequence). The V and J ends lost 5 bases and 7 bases, in that order; junction bases with no gene match: 8. The CDR3 spans 14 residues. The CDR3 region is CSAARQGRNSPLHF. The CDR3 coding sequence is TGCAGTGCTGCCCGACAGGGCCGCAATTCACCCCTCCACTTT.

This clonotype was seen ten or more times. This chain uses TRBV11-2 with TRBJ2-3, with D uncertain. The CDR3 contains 17 residues. Germline assignment: CDR1 SGHAT and CDR2 FQNNGV. Trimming shortened V by 0 bases and J by 4 bases, and 17 bases separated the two germline ends. The chain's CDR3 is CASSLEVFRLGPDTQYF. The CDR3, as DNA: TGTGCCAGCAGCTTAGAGGTTTTTCGGCTAGGCCCAGATACGCAGTATTTT.

The CDR3 here is CASSPSGGAREQYF. The CDR3 coding sequence is TGTGCCAGCAGTCCTAGCGGGGGGGCGAGGGAGCAGTACTTC. V and J are TRBV27 and TRBJ2-7; TRBD2 matches at 12 bases. The CDR3 runs 14 residues. Germline V CDR1 and CDR2: MNHEY, SMNVEV (reference sequence). V was pared by 5 bases and J by 7 bases, with 6 bases of the junction left unmatched.

This clonotype came up many times. This sequence joins TRBV9 and TRBJ2-3, with D uncertain. V shed 0 bases and J shed 4 bases, with 6 bases lying between them. The CDR3 runs 13 residues. Germline V gene lookup returns CDR1 SGDLS and CDR2 YYNGEE. The chain's CDR3 is CASSVGFPDTQYF. The CDR3 DNA follows: TGTGCCAGCAGCGTAGGGTTTCCAGATACGCAGTATTTT. Drawing the rest from reference TRBV9 and TRBJ2-3, the complete variable domain is DSGVTQTPKHLITATGQRVTLRCSPRSGDLSVYWYQQSLDQGLQFLIQYYNGEERAKGNILERFSAQQFPDLHSELNLSSLELGDSALYFCASSVGFPDTQYFGPGTRLTVL.

This clonotype occurred many times. The rearrangement uses TRBV27 and TRBJ2-7; 10 positions agree with TRBD2. The CDR3 length is 15 residues. With 5 bases clipped from V and 4 bases from J, the junction kept 8 bases outside the gene matches. The germline V gene has CDR1 MNHEY and CDR2 SMNVEV (reference sequence). In DNA form, the CDR3 reads TGTGCCAGCAGTCAAATAGCGGGAGGAGGATACGAGCAGTACTTC. It translates to CASSQIAGGGYEQYF.

This clonotype was observed at least ten times. J is TRBJ2-1 and V is TRBV5-1; 15 positions match TRBD2. The CDR3 covers 17 residues. Trimming cost V 3 bases and J 8 bases; bases outside gene matches: 9. Looked up from germline, CDR1 is SGHRS and CDR2 is YFSETQ. In DNA, the CDR3 is TGCGCCAGCAGCTCCGGACTAGCGGGAGGGCCGCGGGATGAGCAGTTCTTC. Translated: CASSSGLAGGPRDEQFF.

In its sample, this clonotype was seen many times. The rearrangement uses TRBV20-1 and TRBJ2-7, with 10 bases identical to TRBD2. Germline CDR1 is DFQATT and CDR2 is SNEGSKA (reference sequence). The CDR3 spans 16 residues. J lost 7 bases, V lost 3 bases, and 15 bases had no gene match. The CDR3 region is CSARLASGSSLGEQYF. CDR3 nucleotide sequence: TGCAGTGCTAGGTTGGCTAGCGGGAGTTCTTTGGGGGAGCAGTACTTC.

The table lists this clonotype with many counts. The V and J genes are TRBV9 and TRBJ2-3; 9 bases line up with TRBD2. Per the germline V gene, CDR1 is SGDLS and CDR2 is YYNGEE. V trimming: 2 bases; J trimming: 0 bases; junction bases outside the gene matches: 7. CDR3 length: 17 residues. CDR3 DNA sequence: TGTGCCAGCAGCGTTAGCGGGGGCCCGCTAAGCACAGATACGCAGTATTTT. Translated: CASSVSGGPLSTDTQYF.

This clonotype appeared a few times. The junction departs from germline at one end; a sequencing error may be responsible. The V gene is TRBV20-1, the J gene TRBJ1-5; D is perhaps TRBD1 (5 bases). Germline V gene lookup returns CDR1 DFQATT and CDR2 SNEGSKA (reference sequence). This CDR3 has 15 amino acids. CDR3 loop: CSAEGQGGINQPQNF. The CDR3 DNA sequence: TGCAGTGCCGAGGGCCAGGGAGGTATCAATCAGCCCCAGAATTTT.

This clonotype was seen at least ten times. The rearrangement links TRBV6-5 to TRBJ2-1; 8 nucleotides match TRBD2. The germline V gene has CDR1 MNHEY and CDR2 SVGAGI. The CDR3 is 14 residues long. V trimming: 6 bases; J trimming: 9 bases; junction bases outside the gene matches: 10. The CDR3 coding sequence is TGTGCCAGCAGCTCGGGACTAGGGTCTGTTGAGCAGTTCTTC. Residues: CASSSGLGSVEQFF.

Remarks on this clonotype: Germline is not matched at one junction end, which may reflect a read error. This chain joins TRBV12-3 or TRBV12-4 and TRBJ1-5; D gene ambiguous. This CDR3 has 12 residues. The CDR3 loop reads CASSFGDQPQNF. The CDR3 DNA reads as TGTGCCAGCAGTTTTGGAGATCAGCCCCAGAATTTT.

In this sample, this clonotype turned up a few times. At one end, the junction sequence differs from germline, possibly due to a read error. This rearrangement joins TRBV20-1 to TRBJ1-5; D may be TRBD1 (6 bases). Germline values: CDR1 DFQATT, CDR2 SNEGSKA (reference sequence). This CDR3 region has 15 residues. DNA for the CDR3: TGCAGTGCTAGTCGGGGGGGGCTCAGCAATCAGCCCCAGAATTTT. Amino acids: CSASRGGLSNQPQNF.

This clonotype was seen repeatedly, ten times or more. The chain joins TRBV12-1 to TRBJ2-7; the listed D gene, TRBD1, was not tested against the DNA. TRBV12-1 is tagged as a pseudogene. The CDR3 spans 12 residues. CDR3 in DNA: TGTGCCAGCAGCTCACCGGGACAGCAGCAGTACTTC. Encoded protein: CASSSPGQQQYF.

This clonotype showed up many times. The rearrangement links TRBV4-2 to TRBJ1-6; 9 bases agree with TRBD1. CDR3 size: 17 residues. From germline, CDR1 is LGHNA and CDR2 YNFKEQ. J was trimmed by 7 bases and V by 0 bases; bases with no gene match: 7. CDR3 protein: CASSQDFPTGGNSPLHF. In DNA form, the CDR3 reads TGTGCCAGCAGCCAAGATTTCCCGACAGGGGGGAATTCACCCCTCCACTTT.

This clonotype was counted many times. The chain links TRBV3-1 to TRBJ2-7, with 8 bases identical to TRBD2. CDR3 length: 15 residues. With 0 bases clipped from V and 0 bases from J, the junction kept 1 base outside the gene matches. CDR1 is LGHDT and CDR2 is YNNKEL in the germline V gene (reference sequence). This CDR3 reads CASSQEAGGSYEQYF. The CDR3 DNA reads as TGTGCCAGCAGCCAAGAGGCGGGGGGCTCCTACGAGCAGTACTTC.

This clonotype appeared many times. The chain recombines TRBV11-1 with TRBJ2-1; D is uncertain. The V and J ends lost 3 bases and 7 bases respectively, with 10 bases between them. Germline V gene data show CDR1 as SGHAT and CDR2 as FQDESV (reference sequence). This CDR3 spans 13 amino acids. CDR3 DNA sequence: TGTGCCAGCAGCTTCGCCCCGATGAATGAGCAGTTCTTC. Its protein product is CASSFAPMNEQFF.

This clonotype was counted many times. The gene calls are TRBV29-1 and TRBJ2-1; 11 bases agree with TRBD2. The CDR3 covers 19 residues. The J segment lost 6 bases and the V segment lost 0 bases, leaving 16 bases of the junction unmatched. Germline lookup yields CDR1 SQVTM and CDR2 ANQGSEA. This CDR3 reads CSVEDHSRRGTSGSNEQFF. CDR3 in DNA: TGCAGCGTTGAAGATCATTCGCGCCGGGGGACTAGCGGCAGCAATGAGCAGTTCTTC.

This clonotype was picked up many times. The chain joins TRBV19 to TRBJ2-1; possibly TRBD1 or TRBD2 for D (5 bases each). Trimming left V 0 bases short and J 11 bases short, with 8 bases between. The length of the CDR3 is 12 residues. Germline CDR1 is LNHDA and CDR2 is SQIVND (reference sequence). Here the CDR3 DNA reads TGTGCCAGTAGTATAGATGTGGGACAGCAGTTCTTC. This translates into CASSIDVGQQFF.

This clonotype was observed many times. The J gene is TRBJ2-1, the V gene TRBV20-1; D ambiguous. Looked up from germline, CDR1 is DFQATT and CDR2 is SNEGSKA (reference sequence). This CDR3 contains 12 residues. V lost 4 bases and J lost 4, with 8 bases in between. Written as DNA, the CDR3 is TGCAGTGCTAATAGCCCGTACAATGAGCAGTTCTTC. Its protein product is CSANSPYNEQFF.

The table lists this clonotype with many counts. The genes are TRBV3-1 and TRBJ1-1, with 8 bases aligning to TRBD1. The V segment lost 5 bases and the J segment 11 bases; nucleotides outside the gene matches: 7. From germline, CDR1 is LGHDT and CDR2 YNNKEL (reference sequence). CDR3 size: 12 residues. Here the CDR3 reads CASSTLTGEAFF. In DNA, the CDR3 is TGTGCCAGCAGCACCCTGACAGGGGAGGCTTTCTTT.

This clonotype occurred many times. The J gene is TRBJ2-3, the V gene TRBV5-1; no clear D gene. Trimming left V 7 bases short and J 5 bases short, with 8 bases between. The CDR3 length is 11 residues. Germline V gene data show CDR1 as SGHRS and CDR2 as YFSETQ. DNA for the CDR3: TGCGCCAGCTCAGCAGGAGATACGCAGTATTTT. This codes for CASSAGDTQYF.

This clonotype came up a few times. V gene TRBV20-1 combines with J gene TRBJ2-3; D may be TRBD1 or TRBD2 (5 bases each). This CDR3 region has 12 residues. The germline V gene encodes CDR1 DFQATT and CDR2 SNEGSKA (reference sequence). Trimming removed 6 bases from V and 1 base from J, with 8 bases in between. The CDR3 reads CSAPGRTDTQYF. Here the CDR3 DNA reads TGCAGTGCACCGGGACGCACAGATACGCAGTATTTT.

This clonotype was recorded at least ten times. The chain links TRBV27 to TRBJ2-1, with D unresolved. CDR1 is MNHEY, CDR2 SMNVEV, per germline (reference sequence). The CDR3 is made up of 13 amino acids. Between the trimmed V and J ends, which lost 0 bases and 3 bases, there was a span of 3 bases. The CDR3 nucleotides are TGTGCCAGCAGTTTATCCAGCTACAATGAGCAGTTCTTC. The encoded protein is CASSLSSYNEQFF.

This clonotype was detected many times. V is TRBV18 and J is TRBJ1-4, with 7 bases lining up with TRBD1. The CDR3 contains 16 residues. Germline CDR1 and CDR2: KGHSH and LQKENI. J gave up 7 bases and V 6 bases, and 14 bases lay outside the gene matches. The chain's CDR3 is CASSLGTTGTGEKLFF. For the CDR3, the DNA is TGTGCCAGCTCGCTCGGAACGACAGGGACCGGTGAAAAACTGTTTTTT.

The chain recombines TRBV20-1 with TRBJ2-2; a weak D match, TRBD2 (5 bases). The V gene lost 7 bases and the J gene lost 0 bases, with 9 bases spanning the gap. The CDR3 runs 13 residues. The germline CDR1 and CDR2 sequences are DFQATT and SNEGSKA (reference sequence). The CDR3: CSGGSSNTGELFF. The CDR3 DNA follows: TGCAGTGGAGGGAGTTCGAACACCGGGGAGCTGTTTTTT.

This clonotype was recorded many times. The V and J genes are TRBV20-1 and TRBJ1-5; D unresolved. This CDR3 is built from 14 residues. V was pared by 6 bases and J by 3 bases, with 15 bases between. Germline CDR1 is DFQATT and CDR2 is SNEGSKA (reference sequence). CDR3 sequence reads: CSAGGGRHNQPQHF. In DNA form, the CDR3 reads TGCAGTGCAGGAGGTGGGAGGCACAATCAGCCCCAGCATTTT.